This is a list of T cell receptor beta chains from one sample in a study of identical twins. TCRdb re-derived calls from the 5' RACE reads in MiXCR, one entry per CDR3 protein. The sample shows fewer than 900,000 distinct CDR3 sequences, 21% of them seen only once. This sample also belongs to another study, concerning T cells expressing NK-cell markers.

Sequenced sample: PBMCs. The receptors were sampled from a woman aged 18 to 35 in good health. Both conserved end residues are part of each CDR3. The D gene is left open where the match is weak. Expanded clones get a size class; other rows say once, few or many, or leave the size out.

d_gene: NA
v_gene: TRBV5-1
abundance: few
j_gene: TRBJ2-1
CDR3aa: CASSLVDRGEQFF
CDR3nt: TGCGCCAGCAGCTTGGTGGATCGCGGGGAGCAGTTCTTC

d_gene: NA
v_gene: TRBV2
abundance: NA
j_gene: TRBJ2-1
CDR3aa: CASGRRSSYNEQFF
CDR3nt: TGTGCCAGCGGTCGGCGAAGCTCCTACAATGAGCAGTTCTTC

d_gene: NA
v_gene: TRBV20-1
abundance: few
j_gene: TRBJ2-3
CDR3aa: CSARVAVQTTDTQYF
CDR3nt: TGCAGTGCTAGGGTTGCGGTTCAGACAACAGATACGCAGTATTTT

d_gene: NA
v_gene: TRBV15
abundance: NA
j_gene: TRBJ2-7
CDR3aa: CATSHPGRVSSYEQYF
CDR3nt: TGTGCCACCAGCCATCCGGGCAGGGTATCGTCCTACGAGCAGTACTTC

d_gene: NA
v_gene: TRBV7-2
abundance: few
j_gene: TRBJ1-2
CDR3aa: CASSLAAVNYGYTF
CDR3nt: TGTGCCAGCAGCTTAGCCGCAGTTAACTATGGCTACACCTTC

d_gene: TRBD2
v_gene: TRBV12-3/TRBV12-4
abundance: few
j_gene: TRBJ2-7
CDR3aa: CASRAGTSSYEQYF
CDR3nt: TGTGCCAGCAGAGCGGGGACTTCCTCCTACGAGCAGTACTTC

d_gene: TRBD2
v_gene: TRBV6-2/TRBV6-3
abundance: NA
j_gene: TRBJ2-1
CDR3aa: CASSPGGTSGRGEQFF
CDR3nt: TGTGCCAGCAGCCCAGGGGGGACTAGCGGGAGGGGGGAGCAGTTCTTC

d_gene: NA
v_gene: TRBV12-3/TRBV12-4
abundance: few
j_gene: TRBJ2-4
CDR3aa: CASSATIRPIQYF
CDR3nt: TGTGCCAGCAGTGCGACTATTCGCCCCATTCAGTACTTC

d_gene: NA
v_gene: TRBV15
abundance: NA
j_gene: TRBJ2-3
CDR3aa: CATSRGNGGETDTQYF
CDR3nt: TGTGCCACCAGCAGAGGGAATGGCGGGGAGACAGATACGCAGTATTTT

d_gene: TRBD1
v_gene: TRBV12-3/TRBV12-4
abundance: few
j_gene: TRBJ2-5
CDR3aa: CASSDRDIETQYF
CDR3nt: TGTGCCAGCAGTGACAGGGACATAGAGACCCAGTACTTC

d_gene: NA
v_gene: TRBV12-3/TRBV12-4
abundance: few
j_gene: TRBJ1-5
CDR3aa: CASSPTGWRNQPQHF
CDR3nt: TGTGCCAGCAGCCCAACGGGCTGGCGCAATCAGCCCCAGCATTTT

d_gene: NA
v_gene: TRBV15
abundance: few
j_gene: TRBJ2-3
CDR3aa: CATSRDLDRSYTQYF
CDR3nt: TGTGCCACCAGCAGAGATCTTGACAGGTCTTATACGCAGTATTTT

d_gene: NA
v_gene: TRBV6-2/TRBV6-3
abundance: NA
j_gene: TRBJ2-1
CDR3aa: CASSKIISGVILASAHVF
CDR3nt: TGTGCCAGCAGCAAAATCATATCGGGTGTGATTTTAGCTTCAGCCCACGTCTTC

d_gene: NA
v_gene: TRBV12-3/TRBV12-4
abundance: NA
j_gene: TRBJ2-7
CDR3aa: CASRRTLTYEQYF
CDR3nt: TGTGCCAGCAGGAGGACGTTGACCTACGAGCAGTACTTC

d_gene: NA
v_gene: TRBV20-1
abundance: NA
j_gene: TRBJ2-7
CDR3aa: CSASGGEQYF
CDR3nt: TGCAGTGCTAGTGGGGGCGAGCAGTACTTC

d_gene: NA
v_gene: TRBV29-1
abundance: few
j_gene: TRBJ2-1
CDR3aa: CSVDGEVTYNEQFF
CDR3nt: TGCAGCGTTGACGGGGAGGTTACCTACAATGAGCAGTTCTTC

d_gene: NA
v_gene: TRBV6-5
abundance: few
j_gene: TRBJ2-1
CDR3aa: CASSDLFEQFF
CDR3nt: TGTGCCAGCAGTGACTTGTTTGAGCAGTTCTTC

d_gene: TRBD2
v_gene: TRBV12-3/TRBV12-4
abundance: many
j_gene: TRBJ2-5
CDR3aa: CASSSNSGREQETQYF
CDR3nt: TGTGCCAGCAGCTCTAATAGCGGGAGGGAACAAGAGACCCAGTACTTC

d_gene: NA
v_gene: TRBV12-3/TRBV12-4
abundance: NA
j_gene: TRBJ1-2
CDR3aa: CASSFGSARYGYTF
CDR3nt: TGTGCCAGCAGTTTCGGATCCGCGCGCTATGGCTACACCTTC

d_gene: NA
v_gene: TRBV12-3/TRBV12-4
abundance: NA
j_gene: TRBJ2-3
CDR3aa: CASSIQGTEDTQYF
CDR3nt: TGTGCCAGCAGCATACAGGGAACAGAAGATACGCAGTATTTT

d_gene: TRBD2
v_gene: TRBV20-1
abundance: NA
j_gene: TRBJ2-1
CDR3aa: CSARELAEYNEQFF
CDR3nt: TGCAGTGCTAGAGAACTAGCGGAGTACAATGAGCAGTTCTTC

d_gene: TRBD2
v_gene: TRBV20-1
abundance: NA
j_gene: TRBJ2-3
CDR3aa: CSARREHTDTQYF
CDR3nt: TGCAGTGCTAGGCGGGAGCACACAGATACGCAGTATTTT

d_gene: NA
v_gene: TRBV6-5
abundance: few
j_gene: TRBJ2-5
CDR3aa: CASSYVQGQTQYF
CDR3nt: TGTGCCAGCAGTTACGTCCAGGGGCAGACCCAGTACTTC

d_gene: NA
v_gene: TRBV11-2
abundance: few
j_gene: TRBJ2-7
CDR3aa: CASSQNRGPGYEQYF
CDR3nt: TGTGCCAGCAGCCAGAATCGGGGGCCAGGCTACGAGCAGTACTTC

d_gene: NA
v_gene: TRBV7-6
abundance: few
j_gene: TRBJ2-5
CDR3aa: CASSLDTGRETQYF
CDR3nt: TGTGCCAGCAGCTTAGACACGGGACGAGAGACCCAGTACTTC

d_gene: NA
v_gene: TRBV5-1
abundance: NA
j_gene: TRBJ2-1
CDR3aa: CASSLGQGSRDEQFF
CDR3nt: TGCGCCAGCAGCTTGGGTCAGGGGAGTAGGGATGAGCAGTTCTTC

d_gene: TRBD2
v_gene: TRBV13
abundance: once
j_gene: TRBJ2-1
CDR3aa: CASSLGLAVAGEQFF
CDR3nt: TGTGCCAGCAGCTTAGGACTAGCGGTTGCCGGTGAGCAGTTCTTC

d_gene: TRBD1
v_gene: TRBV14
abundance: NA
j_gene: TRBJ2-7
CDR3aa: CASSPPGTGEDEQYF
CDR3nt: TGTGCCAGCAGTCCGCCCGGGACAGGGGAAGACGAGCAGTACTTC

d_gene: NA
v_gene: TRBV7-8
abundance: NA
j_gene: TRBJ2-3
CDR3aa: CASSPNTNTQYF
CDR3nt: TGTGCCAGCAGCCCAAACACTAATACGCAGTATTTT

d_gene: NA
v_gene: TRBV10-3
abundance: NA
j_gene: TRBJ2-6
CDR3aa: CAIRAANVLTF
CDR3nt: TGTGCCATCAGGGCTGCCAACGTCCTGACTTTC

d_gene: NA
v_gene: TRBV5-1
abundance: many
j_gene: TRBJ1-1
CDR3aa: CASSLEGIVLRTEAFF
CDR3nt: TGCGCCAGCAGCTTGGAAGGGATTGTATTGAGAACTGAAGCTTTCTTT

d_gene: TRBD2
v_gene: TRBV29-1
abundance: NA
j_gene: TRBJ2-1
CDR3aa: CSAYIAGSYNEQFF
CDR3nt: TGCAGCGCCTATATAGCGGGATCCTACAATGAGCAGTTCTTC

d_gene: NA
v_gene: TRBV12-3/TRBV12-4
abundance: many
j_gene: TRBJ1-3
CDR3aa: CASSLGPHTIYF
CDR3nt: TGTGCCAGCAGTTTAGGGCCGCACACCATATATTTT

d_gene: NA
v_gene: TRBV12-3/TRBV12-4
abundance: few
j_gene: TRBJ2-2
CDR3aa: CASSLRSGELFF
CDR3nt: TGTGCCAGCAGTTTAAGATCCGGGGAGCTGTTTTTT

d_gene: NA
v_gene: TRBV27
abundance: NA
j_gene: TRBJ2-7
CDR3aa: CASRTSGLGAYEQYF
CDR3nt: TGTGCCAGCAGAACATCAGGTTTGGGGGCCTACGAGCAGTACTTC

d_gene: NA
v_gene: TRBV29-1
abundance: many
j_gene: TRBJ2-5
CDR3aa: CSAGAGRGETQYF
CDR3nt: TGCAGCGCCGGGGCGGGGCGAGGAGAGACCCAGTACTTC

d_gene: TRBD2
v_gene: TRBV5-1
abundance: few
j_gene: TRBJ2-1
CDR3aa: CASSLAMGLAGGNEQFF
CDR3nt: TGCGCCAGCAGCTTGGCCATGGGACTAGCGGGAGGCAATGAGCAGTTCTTC

d_gene: NA
v_gene: TRBV20-1
abundance: few
j_gene: TRBJ2-5
CDR3aa: CSARVEGPGAQYF
CDR3nt: TGCAGTGCTAGAGTAGAGGGACCGGGGGCCCAGTACTTC

d_gene: NA
v_gene: TRBV12-3/TRBV12-4
abundance: NA
j_gene: TRBJ2-7
CDR3aa: CASSLQGPSYEQYF
CDR3nt: TGTGCCAGCAGTTTACAGGGCCCCTCCTACGAGCAGTACTTC

d_gene: NA
v_gene: TRBV20-1
abundance: few
j_gene: TRBJ2-2
CDR3aa: CSASGDLTGELFF
CDR3nt: TGCAGTGCTAGTGGTGACCTCACCGGGGAGCTGTTTTTT

d_gene: TRBD2
v_gene: TRBV29-1
abundance: few
j_gene: TRBJ2-7
CDR3aa: CSDQAGGPNEQYF
CDR3nt: TGCAGCGACCAAGCGGGAGGGCCCAACGAGCAGTACTTC

d_gene: NA
v_gene: TRBV12-3/TRBV12-4
abundance: NA
j_gene: TRBJ2-7
CDR3aa: CASSLQGGILEQYF
CDR3nt: TGTGCCAGCAGTTTACAGGGAGGAATACTGGAGCAGTACTTC

d_gene: NA
v_gene: TRBV7-2
abundance: NA
j_gene: TRBJ2-2
CDR3aa: CASSLDRYTGELFF
CDR3nt: TGTGCCAGCAGCCTGGACAGATACACCGGGGAGCTGTTTTTT